The 8 T cell receptor beta chains below come from one sample, sequenced in a study of early T cells in non-severe SARS-CoV-2 infection. TCRdb used MiXCR to reprocess the 5' RACE reads, holding one entry per CDR3 protein. The data contain some 45,000 distinct CDR3 sequences, approximately 9% of them seen just once; the ten biggest clones take up approximately 5.3%. Specimen: whole blood, collected at baseline. These receptor sequences come from an adult who was a healthcare worker with PCR-confirmed SARS-CoV-2 infection or an uninfected control (not recorded which).

The gene calls are TRBV29-1 and TRBJ2-2; 8 bases line up with TRBD2. This CDR3 region has 14 residues. The J segment lost 4 bases and the V segment lost 6 bases, leaving 7 bases of the junction unmatched. In germline, CDR1 is SQVTM, CDR2 ANQGSEA. Written as DNA, the CDR3 is TGCAGCGTAGCCGGGACTAGTTCCACCGGGGAGCTGTTTTTT. This codes for CSVAGTSSTGELFF.

This clonotype was found many times. V usage is TRBV6-2 or TRBV6-3 and J usage is TRBJ1-6, with D perhaps matching TRBD1 (6 bases). This CDR3 is 15 amino acids long. The germline V gene encodes CDR1 MNHEY and CDR2 SVGEGT. Trimming cost V 5 bases and J 7 bases, with 15 bases left between them. The CDR3 reads CASSPPGTPNSPLHF. In DNA, the CDR3 is TGTGCCAGCAGTCCGCCTGGGACACCAAATTCACCCCTCCACTTT.

This clonotype occurred many times. This chain joins TRBV2 and TRBJ1-2; no firm D call. Per germline, CDR1 SNHLY and CDR2 FYNNEI. This CDR3 is 12 amino acids long. Trimming removed 2 bases from V and 3 bases from J, with 4 bases in between. The DNA of the CDR3 is TGTGCCAGCAGTGAAAGCCACTATGGCTACACCTTC. Its translation: CASSESHYGYTF.

This clonotype was counted between two and nine times. This chain uses TRBV5-1 with TRBJ2-5, with 7 bases that match TRBD2. The junction had 8 bases not matched to a gene; V was cut back by 2 bases and J by 4 bases. The CDR3 spans 15 residues. Looked up from germline, CDR1 is SGHRS and CDR2 is YFSETQ. The CDR3: CASSFMTGGGETQYF. DNA for the CDR3: TGCGCCAGCAGCTTTATGACGGGAGGCGGAGAGACCCAGTACTTC.

V gene TRBV7-9 combines with J gene TRBJ1-4; D is unclear. Trimming cost V 2 bases and J 0 bases, with 10 bases left between them. This CDR3 comprises 16 residues. Germline V gene sequence: CDR1 SEHNR, CDR2 FQNEAQ (reference sequence). The CDR3 region is CASSLLASSTNEKLFF. DNA of the CDR3: TGTGCCAGCAGCTTATTAGCATCTTCAACTAATGAAAAACTGTTTTTT.

J is TRBJ2-2 and V is TRBV11-2; no firm D call. Trimming removed 0 bases at V and 8 bases at J, with 7 bases between. Germline assignment: CDR1 SGHAT and CDR2 FQNNGV. The CDR3 contains 13 residues. DNA for the CDR3: TGTGCCAGCAGCTTAGACCCTCGGGGGGAGCTGTTTTTT. Its protein product is CASSLDPRGELFF.

The chain carries TRBV3-1 and TRBJ2-1; D perhaps matches TRBD2 (7 bases). V was cut by 2 bases and J by 4 bases, with 12 bases left in between. The germline gives CDR1 LGHDT, CDR2 YNNKEL (reference sequence). The CDR3 is 15 residues long. The CDR3 protein is CASSQRGGRYNEQFF. For the CDR3, the DNA is TGTGCCAGCAGCCAAAGGGGGGGAAGGTACAATGAGCAGTTCTTC.

The sample holds many counts of this clonotype. CDR3 nucleotide sequence: TGTGCCAGCAGCAAAGCCGGCGATAGCGGGTCTAACAATGAGCAGTTCTTC. Translation: CASSKAGDSGSNNEQFF. The V call is TRBV11-2, the J call TRBJ2-1; TRBD2 aligns across 7 bases. Germline V gene lookup returns CDR1 SGHAT and CDR2 FQNNGV. The CDR3 sequence is 17 residues long. Trimming took 5 bases from V and 5 from J; bases not matched to a gene: 15.